One and the same sample provided the 24 T cell receptor beta chains below, sequenced in a study of T cells in Graves' hyperthyroidism and ophthalmopathy. RNA transcripts were the template for amplifying TCR beta CDR3 regions. The HTBI set primed first-round TCR CDR3 RT-PCR. TCRdb redid the calling of the multiplex PCR reads with MiXCR, one entry per CDR3 protein. Of about 620,000 distinct CDR3 sequences in the sample, around 15% were seen once. The material sequenced was blood. The receptor source for this set is a woman younger than 45 with Graves' hyperthyroidism.

The CDR3 spells CASSGNPSTNYGYTF. In nucleotides, the CDR3 is TGCGCCAGTAGCGGGAATCCTTCAACTAACTATGGCTACACCTTC. The chain uses TRBV5-1 and TRBJ1-2; D remains unclear. V was pared by 8 bases and J by 0 bases, with 17 bases between. CDR3 length: 15 amino acids. CDR1 SGHRS and CDR2 YFSETQ come from the germline V gene.

The chain recombines TRBV12-3 or TRBV12-4 with TRBJ2-1, with D tentatively TRBD1 or TRBD2 (5 bases each). The CDR3 consists of 14 residues. The V and J ends lost 5 bases and 8 bases respectively, with 16 bases between them. The DNA for the CDR3 is TGTGCCAGCAGTGTCCGGGACCTCTTTGATGAGCAGTTCTTC. Translation gives CASSVRDLFDEQFF.

The table lists this clonotype with many counts. The chain links TRBV7-6 to TRBJ2-7; D is ambiguous. The germline CDR1 and CDR2 sequences are SGHVS and FNYEAQ. V was cut by 1 base and J by 5 bases, with 12 bases left in between. There are 14 residues in the CDR3. The CDR3 spells CASSLVGSGDEQYF. The CDR3 nucleotides read TGTGCCAGCAGCTTAGTAGGCTCTGGGGACGAGCAGTACTTC. The whole variable domain, filled in from reference TRBV7-6 and TRBJ2-7, reads GAGVSQSPRYKVTKRGQDVALRCDPISGHVSLYWYRQALGQGPEFLTYFNYEAQQDKSGLPNDRFSAERPEGSISTLTIQRTEQRDSAMYRCASSLVGSGDEQYFGPGTRLTVT.

This clonotype was seen more than once but under ten times. The V and J genes are TRBV11-3 and TRBJ2-5, with D possibly being TRBD1 (6 bases). Germline values: CDR1 SGHNT, CDR2 YENEEA. V lost 8 bases to trimming and J lost 7 bases, with 17 bases between them. CDR3 length: 13 amino acids. The chain's CDR3 is CASGHRTEGTQYF. The CDR3, as DNA: TGTGCCAGCGGGCACCGGACAGAGGGGACCCAGTACTTC.

V is TRBV5-4 and J is TRBJ2-1; D is uncertain. Trimming removed 2 bases at V and 6 bases at J, with 15 bases between. Germline V lookup: CDR1 SGHNT, CDR2 YYREEE (reference sequence). The CDR3 runs 15 residues. CDR3 DNA: TGTGCCAGCAGCTTACGCGCGTGGGAACTCAATGAGCAGTTCTTC. Its translation: CASSLRAWELNEQFF.

A remark on this clonotype: This may be a read error, as it is one base from a much larger clone. The rearrangement links TRBV28 to TRBJ1-2; no firm D call. Germline-derived CDR1 and CDR2 are MDHEN and SYDVKM. V lost 5 bases and J lost 9, with 22 bases in between. CDR3 length: 15 residues. CDR3 protein: CASSPNSQRARSYTF. In DNA, the CDR3 is TGTGCCAGCAGTCCAAACTCACAGAGGGCCAGGAGCTACACCTTC.

The genes are TRBV6-2 or TRBV6-3 and TRBJ2-1; TRBD2 might be the D (5 bases). Per germline, CDR1 MNHEY and CDR2 SVGEGT. The length of the CDR3 is 15 residues. Trimming removed 7 bases at V and 4 bases at J, with 17 bases between. The DNA for the CDR3 is TGTGCCAGCACCCTCGGGGATGGGCAGTACAATGAGCAGTTCTTC. This encodes CASTLGDGQYNEQFF.

The table lists this clonotype with many counts. The CDR3 sequence is CSARKLAGDTDTQYF. CDR3 coding DNA: TGCAGTGCTAGAAAGCTAGCGGGAGATACGGATACGCAGTATTTT. The rearrangement joins TRBV20-1 to TRBJ2-3, with 10 bases identical to TRBD2. J gave up 6 bases and V 2 bases, and 8 bases lay outside the gene matches. The CDR3 runs to 15 residues. The V gene's germline CDR1 is DFQATT and CDR2 SNEGSKA (reference sequence).

This clonotype was found many times. V is TRBV28 and J is TRBJ2-3, with 13 bases lining up with TRBD2. This CDR3 has 16 amino acids. Germline-derived CDR1 and CDR2 are MDHEN and SYDVKM. V trimming: 1 base; J trimming: 9 bases; junction bases outside the gene matches: 7. The CDR3 loop is CASSLLRTSGSQTQYF. Here the CDR3 DNA reads TGTGCCAGCAGTTTATTGCGGACTAGCGGGAGTCAGACGCAGTATTTT.

At least ten counts were recorded for this clonotype. V and J are TRBV3-1 and TRBJ2-3, with TRBD2 identical over 7 bases. The V and J ends lost 1 base and 0 bases, in that order; junction bases with no gene match: 4. Per the germline V gene, CDR1 is LGHDT and CDR2 is YNNKEL (reference sequence). The length of the CDR3 is 16 residues. The chain's CDR3 is CASSQVAGGSTDTQYF. CDR3 bases: TGTGCCAGCAGCCAAGTAGCGGGTGGAAGCACAGATACGCAGTATTTT.

V usage is TRBV27 and J usage is TRBJ2-1; 7 nucleotides match TRBD2. V trimming: 10 bases; J trimming: 5 bases; junction bases outside the gene matches: 20. CDR1 is MNHEY, CDR2 SMNVEV, per germline (reference sequence). CDR3 length: 17 residues. The CDR3 DNA sequence: TGTGCCAACAAAAGGTTAGCGTTGAAGCGGGACCACAATGAGCAGTTCTTC. It translates to CANKRLALKRDHNEQFF.

This clonotype was found many times. The V gene is TRBV18, the J gene TRBJ2-7; tentative D call: TRBD2 (5 bases). Per the germline V gene, CDR1 is KGHSH and CDR2 is LQKENI. With 2 bases removed from V and 5 bases from J, the gap between germline ends came to 10 bases. This CDR3 comprises 13 residues. The CDR3 spells CASSPGGLDEQYF. The CDR3 bases are TGTGCCAGCTCACCAGGCGGGTTAGACGAGCAGTACTTC. Supplemented by reference TRBV18 and TRBJ2-7, the full variable domain reads NAGVMQNPRHLVRRRGQEARLRCSPMKGHSHVYWYRQLPEEGLKFMVYLQKENIIDESGMPKERFSAEFPKEGPSILRIQQVVRGDSAAYFCASSPGGLDEQYFGPGTRLTVT.

This clonotype was detected only a few times. The V gene is TRBV11-3, the J gene TRBJ2-5; 9 bases are a match to TRBD1. V shed 6 bases, J shed 3 bases, and the junction held 8 bases outside the gene matches. The CDR3 runs to 15 residues. CDR1 SGHNT and CDR2 YENEEA come from the germline V gene. DNA of the CDR3: TGTGCCAGCAGTTACCTCGGGACAGGGAAAGAGACCCAGTACTTC. Protein product: CASSYLGTGKETQYF.

This clonotype occurred many times. The chain is built from TRBV20-1 and TRBJ2-5; D remains ambiguous. Germline V gene lookup returns CDR1 DFQATT and CDR2 SNEGSKA (reference sequence). The CDR3 covers 13 residues. Trimming took off 5 bases at V and 2 bases at J, with 12 bases between the two ends. This chain's CDR3 is CSAETASQETQYF. The CDR3 nucleotides are TGCAGTGCTGAAACGGCCAGTCAAGAGACCCAGTACTTC.

This clonotype was counted ten times or more. The gene calls are TRBV3-1 and TRBJ2-5, with TRBD2 identical over 10 bases. The CDR3 spans 15 residues. V dropped 2 bases and J dropped 5; count of bases not matched to a gene: 5. Per the germline V gene, CDR1 is LGHDT and CDR2 is YNNKEL (reference sequence). The CDR3 DNA is TGTGCCAGCAGCCAATTCGCTAGCGGGAGTGAGACCCAGTACTTC. This codes for CASSQFASGSETQYF.

This clonotype has just a few counts. The J gene is TRBJ2-7, the V gene TRBV6-2 or TRBV6-3, with D perhaps TRBD1 (6 bases). V lost 6 bases to trimming and J lost 1 base, with 13 bases between them. The CDR3 has 14 amino acids. Germline V gene sequence: CDR1 MNHEY, CDR2 SVGEGT. DNA for the CDR3: TGTGCCAGCAGGTCCGGGACACAGTCCTACGAGCAGTACTTC. Translating it yields CASRSGTQSYEQYF.

The chain has TRBV5-4 and TRBJ1-1, with D perhaps TRBD1 (6 bases). The V end was cut by 2 bases, the J end by 0 bases, with 14 bases between. CDR3 length: 16 amino acids. Germline lookup yields CDR1 SGHNT and CDR2 YYREEE (reference sequence). The CDR3 DNA is TGTGCCAGCAGCTTCGGGACACCGTTCATGAACACTGAAGCTTTCTTT. It translates to CASSFGTPFMNTEAFF.

This clonotype has at least ten counts. V is TRBV6-2 or TRBV6-3 and J is TRBJ2-1; tentatively, D is TRBD1 (5 bases). Germline CDR1 reads MNHEY; CDR2 reads SVGEGT. Trimming took 8 bases from V and 3 from J, leaving 17 bases between them. This CDR3 spans 15 amino acids. The DNA of the CDR3 is TGTGCCAGCTACCAAGTCCAGGGTTTCTACAATGAGCAGTTCTTC. Translated, it gives CASYQVQGFYNEQFF.

About this clonotype: This may be a read error: a much more frequent sequence differs by one nucleotide. The genes are TRBV29-1 and TRBJ1-2; 10 bases line up with TRBD1. This CDR3 has 14 residues. The germline gives CDR1 SQVTM, CDR2 ANQGSEA. This CDR3 reads CSVDRDRGRDGHTF. CDR3 nucleotide sequence: TGCAGCGTTGACCGGGACAGGGGACGGGATGGCCACACCTTC.

The J gene is TRBJ2-2, the V gene TRBV6-2 or TRBV6-3; TRBD1 agrees at 10 bases. V lost 6 bases and J lost 6; bases outside the gene matches: 7. The length of the CDR3 is 15 residues. Germline lookup yields CDR1 MNHEY and CDR2 SVGEGT. The CDR3 sequence is CASRTGGAWAGELFF. DNA of the CDR3: TGTGCCAGCAGGACAGGGGGCGCTTGGGCCGGGGAGCTGTTTTTT.

This clonotype appeared many times. The V and J genes are TRBV6-2 or TRBV6-3 and TRBJ2-1; D not certain. The CDR3 is 13 amino acids. V was trimmed by 4 bases and J by 4 bases, leaving 8 bases between them. Germline-derived CDR1 and CDR2 are MNHEY and SVGEGT. CDR3 nucleotides: TGTGCCAGCAGTTGGTCTCAGTACAATGAGCAGTTCTTC. It translates to CASSWSQYNEQFF.

The CDR3: CARRSRLKDTQYF. The CDR3 DNA follows: TGTGCCCGGAGGTCCCGACTAAAGGATACGCAGTATTTT. This chain uses TRBV28 with TRBJ2-3, with D tentatively TRBD2 (5 bases). This CDR3 has 13 residues. The V and J ends lost 11 bases and 6 bases respectively, with 18 bases between them. Germline CDR1 is MDHEN and CDR2 is SYDVKM.

This clonotype was recorded many times. The CDR3 bases are TGCGCCAGCAGCTTTGGGACTAGCGGGAGTCTCTACGAGCAGTACTTC. It specifies CASSFGTSGSLYEQYF. V and J are TRBV5-1 and TRBJ2-7, with 14 bases identical to TRBD2. CDR1 and CDR2 (germline): SGHRS, YFSETQ. The CDR3 is made up of 16 amino acids. V dropped 2 bases and J dropped 3; count of bases not matched to a gene: 4.

This clonotype has a handful of counts. J is TRBJ1-4 and V is TRBV28, with D maybe TRBD1 (6 bases). Germline V lookup: CDR1 MDHEN, CDR2 SYDVKM. V lost 7 bases and J lost 5, with 14 bases in between. The CDR3 loop spans 14 amino acids. The CDR3 sequence: CASMYRAGNEKLFF. Here the CDR3 DNA reads TGTGCCAGCATGTACAGGGCGGGGAATGAAAAACTGTTTTTT.